The 28 T cell receptor beta chains below all came from one sample that was sequenced in a study of shared clonotypes between healthy human individuals. The protocol was immunoSEQ multiplex PCR, while the TCRdb copy is restricted to in-frame clones and leaves out a portion. The sample lists approximately 1,000,000 clones; approximately 77% were seen once. Sequences were obtained from memory CD4+ T cells from PBMCs. Subset defined: CD45RA-negative fraction. The receptors originated from a man in his late teens or twenties in good health. Some clones in this sample may be carry-over from other donors' samples.

The chain has TRBV5-1 and TRBJ1-3, with 7 bases matching TRBD1. Germline V gene lookup returns CDR1 SGHRS and CDR2 YFSETQ. The CDR3 spans 16 residues. Trimming cost V 5 bases and J 0 bases; bases outside gene matches: 8. The CDR3 region is CASRLSWDSSGNTIYF. The CDR3 nucleotides read TGCGCCAGCAGACTAAGTTGGGACAGCTCTGGAAACACCATATATTTT.

Regarding this clone: This sample also contains other DNA sequences that code for the same CDR3. CDR3 sequence reads: CASSLAGYGYTF. CDR3 coding DNA: TGTGCCAGCAGCTTGGCAGGCTATGGCTACACCTTC. The chain joins TRBV7-2 to TRBJ1-2; D not certain. Trimming cost V 3 bases and J 4 bases, with 6 bases left between them. CDR1 SGHTA and CDR2 FQGNSA come from the germline V gene. This CDR3 spans 12 amino acids.

This clone came up once. The gene calls are TRBV10-3 and TRBJ1-5, with TRBD1 matching 9 bases. Germline trimming cut 11 bases from V and 2 bases from J; bases unmatched to any gene: 13. Germline V gives CDR1 ENHRY, CDR2 SYGVKD. This CDR3 contains 16 residues. The CDR3 coding sequence is TGTGCCTCCCGGGGGACAGGGATATTTCGCAATCAGCCCCAGCATTTT. It encodes CASRGTGIFRNQPQHF.

This chain joins TRBV11-3 and TRBJ2-1; 7 nucleotides align to TRBD1. The germline gives CDR1 SGHNT, CDR2 YENEEA. This CDR3 contains 17 residues. V shed 1 base, J shed 9 bases, and the junction held 15 bases outside the gene matches. CDR3 coding DNA: TGTGCCAGCAGCTTAGGTGACAGGGTCAACGACCGACCTGAGCAGTTCTTC. This gives the protein CASSLGDRVNDRPEQFF.

This clone appeared a few times. This sequence joins TRBV30 and TRBJ1-1; D gene uncertain. The CDR3 contains 14 residues. Germline CDR1 GTSNPN, CDR2 SVGIG (reference sequence). The germline V and J ends were trimmed by 0 bases and 5 bases, with 13 bases remaining between them. The CDR3 reads CAWSVSWAATEAFF. For the CDR3, the DNA is TGTGCCTGGAGTGTTTCTTGGGCAGCGACTGAAGCTTTCTTT.

The J gene is TRBJ2-7, the V gene TRBV30; D is unclear. Germline values: CDR1 GTSNPN, CDR2 SVGIG (reference sequence). The CDR3 contains 13 residues. V was clipped by 1 base and J by 4 bases, with 11 bases between them. CDR3: CAWSGAVLYEQYF. In DNA form, the CDR3 reads TGTGCCTGGAGTGGGGCGGTGCTTTACGAGCAGTACTTC.

CDR3 bases: TGTGCCAGCAGGGCCTTTCTGGGGGGGGTGAACACTGAAGCTTTCTTT. Encoded protein: CASRAFLGGVNTEAFF. This sequence joins TRBV7-2 and TRBJ1-1; perhaps TRBD1 as D (5 bases). The CDR3 loop spans 16 amino acids. Germline-derived CDR1 and CDR2 are SGHTA and FQGNSA. Trimming stripped 6 bases from V and 0 bases from J, with 17 bases between.

In its sample, this clone was seen a few times. The CDR3 spells CASRKGLAAYEQYF. In DNA form, the CDR3 reads TGCGCCAGCAGGAAGGGACTAGCGGCCTACGAGCAGTACTTC. This sequence joins TRBV10-2 and TRBJ2-7, with 11 bases lining up with TRBD2. With 6 bases clipped from V and 2 bases from J, the junction kept 3 bases outside the gene matches. The germline V gene has CDR1 WSHSY and CDR2 SAAADI. The CDR3 runs 14 residues.

The V call is TRBV5-6, the J call TRBJ1-3; D uncertain. Germline values: CDR1 SGHDT, CDR2 YYEEEE. This CDR3 is 16 amino acids long. V shed 1 base and J shed 0 bases, with 11 bases lying between them. The CDR3 protein is CASSLYLGPSGNTIYF. In DNA form, the CDR3 reads TGTGCCAGCAGCTTGTACCTCGGCCCCTCTGGAAACACCATATATTTT. The variable domain in full, completed from reference TRBV5-6 and TRBJ1-3, reads DAGVTQSPTHLIKTRGQQVTLRCSPKSGHDTVSWYQQALGQGPQFIFQYYEEEERQRGNFPDRFSGHQFPNYSSELNVNALLLGDSALYLCASSLYLGPSGNTIYFGEGSWLTVV.

The V gene is TRBV9, the J gene TRBJ2-7; 9 bases align to TRBD1. J was trimmed by 2 bases and V by 3 bases; bases with no gene match: 3. The length of the CDR3 is 14 residues. Germline CDR1 is SGDLS and CDR2 is YYNGEE. Written as DNA, the CDR3 is TGTGCCAGCAGCGGGACAGGGGCGCCCTACGAGCAGTACTTC. This gives the protein CASSGTGAPYEQYF.

Note on this clone: This could be a read error, since a much larger clone is one nucleotide away. V gene TRBV6-4 combines with J gene TRBJ2-7, with D maybe TRBD2 (5 bases). Looked up from germline, CDR1 is MRHNA and CDR2 is SNTAGT. The CDR3 sequence is 15 residues long. CDR3 region: CTSSEEAGEGNEQYF. The CDR3 region has the DNA TGTACCAGCAGTGAGGAGGCCGGAGAGGGAAACGAGCAGTACTTC.

J is TRBJ2-7 and V is TRBV5-8; D gene unclear. Germline loops: CDR1 SGHTS, CDR2 YDEGEE. The CDR3 loop spans 11 amino acids. The germline V and J ends were trimmed by 3 bases and 9 bases, with 10 bases remaining between them. The CDR3 region is CASSWRQPQYF. CDR3 bases: TGTGCCAGCAGCTGGCGCCAACCGCAGTACTTC.

This chain links TRBV4-1 with TRBJ2-7; perhaps TRBD1 as D (5 bases). V lost 4 bases and J lost 1, with 11 bases in between. CDR1 and CDR2 from the germline V gene are MGHRA and YSYEKL. The CDR3 sequence is 14 residues long. CDR3 bases: TGCGCCAGCAGCCCCCTGACAGTTTCCTACGAGCAGTACTTC. Amino acid sequence: CASSPLTVSYEQYF.

CDR3 in DNA: TGTGCCAGCAGTTTTTCCGGGCCCGGTGAAGCTTTCTTT. Amino acid sequence: CASSFSGPGEAFF. The chain links TRBV28 to TRBJ1-1; no reliable D call. The CDR3 has 13 amino acids. The germline V gene encodes CDR1 MDHEN and CDR2 SYDVKM. V was shortened by 3 bases and J by 7 bases, with 12 bases between the two germline ends.

In this sample, this clone turned up a few times. The genes are TRBV10-2 and TRBJ1-5; D gene uncertain. The V end was cut by 10 bases, the J end by 1 base, with 11 bases between. Germline V gene lookup returns CDR1 WSHSY and CDR2 SAAADI. CDR3 length: 13 amino acids. In DNA, the CDR3 is TGCGCCACTCAGGTGGGGAGCAATCAGCCCCAGCATTTT. This encodes CATQVGSNQPQHF.

This chain joins TRBV6-5 and TRBJ1-1, with D possibly being TRBD1 (5 bases). Germline values: CDR1 MNHEY, CDR2 SVGAGI. V lost 8 bases, J lost 1 base, and 8 bases lay in between. The CDR3 contains 12 residues. CDR3 region: CASRQRNTEAFF. CDR3 DNA sequence: TGTGCCAGCCGACAGAGGAACACTGAAGCTTTCTTT.

This sequence joins TRBV11-3 and TRBJ2-1; perhaps TRBD2 as D (5 bases). Germline lookup yields CDR1 SGHNT and CDR2 YENEEA. V lost 2 bases and J lost 8, with 10 bases in between. The CDR3 is made up of 13 amino acids. Written as DNA, the CDR3 is TGTGCCAGCAGCTTACGACTCGGGGATGAGCAGTTCTTC. As protein: CASSLRLGDEQFF.

The chain has TRBV7-3 and TRBJ2-5; D not certain. The germline gives CDR1 SGHTA, CDR2 FQGTGA. This CDR3 spans 13 amino acids. V was shortened by 5 bases and J by 1 base, with 8 bases between the two germline ends. CDR3 in DNA: TGTGCCAGCAGCCGCGACGGCCAAGAGACCCAGTACTTC. It translates to CASSRDGQETQYF.

This clone was seen only a few times. The same CDR3 also results from other DNA sequences found in this sample. The chain recombines TRBV28 with TRBJ1-1, with a weak D call TRBD1 (6 bases). Germline assignment: CDR1 MDHEN and CDR2 SYDVKM. The V gene lost 7 bases and the J gene lost 10 bases, with 19 bases spanning the gap. The CDR3 totals 13 residues. In DNA, the CDR3 is TGTGCCAGCACCAGAGGACAGTTGATTGGAGCTTTCTTT. It specifies CASTRGQLIGAFF.

The CDR3 DNA is TGTGCCAGCATCGGGGACAGGGCCAATGAGCAGTTCTTC. The encoded protein is CASIGDRANEQFF. The V gene is TRBV5-6, the J gene TRBJ2-1; 9 nucleotides line up with TRBD1. The length of the CDR3 is 13 residues. Trimming at V came to 6 bases and at J to 6 bases, leaving 4 bases not matched to a gene. In germline, CDR1 is SGHDT, CDR2 YYEEEE.

The table lists this clone with a few counts. This chain connects TRBV5-1 to TRBJ2-7; D assignment may be TRBD1 or TRBD2 (5 bases each). The CDR3 runs 12 residues. Germline V gives CDR1 SGHRS, CDR2 YFSETQ. Deletions cut 0 bases from V and 11 bases from J, with 12 bases between. The CDR3 is CASSLAGWGKYF. For the CDR3, the DNA is TGCGCCAGCAGCTTGGCCGGGTGGGGGAAGTACTTC.

The chain is built from TRBV11-3 and TRBJ1-3; D is possibly TRBD1 (6 bases). V was pared by 5 bases and J by 2 bases, with 16 bases between. CDR3 length: 16 residues. In germline, CDR1 is SGHNT, CDR2 YENEEA. The CDR3 loop reads CASSPATGSTGNTIYF. DNA of the CDR3: TGTGCCAGCAGCCCGGCCACAGGGTCTACTGGAAACACCATATATTTT.

In this sample, this clone turned up a few times. This CDR3 reads CASSSQRQETQYF. The DNA for the CDR3 is TGTGCCAGCAGCAGCCAGAGACAAGAGACCCAGTACTTC. The V and J genes are TRBV7-3 and TRBJ2-5; D remains ambiguous. V was cut by 5 bases and J by 2 bases, with 9 bases left in between. This CDR3 has 13 residues. In germline, CDR1 is SGHTA, CDR2 FQGTGA. The full variable domain, completed using reference TRBV7-3 and TRBJ2-5, is GAGVSQTPSNKVTEKGKYVELRCDPISGHTALYWYRQSLGQGPEFLIYFQGTGAADDSGLPNDRFFAVRPEGSVSTLKIQRTERGDSAVYLCASSSQRQETQYFGPGTRLLVL.

The V and J genes are TRBV28 and TRBJ2-7, with D perhaps matching TRBD1 (6 bases). This CDR3 is 15 amino acids long. V lost 5 bases to trimming and J lost 2 bases, with 16 bases between them. Germline V gene data show CDR1 as MDHEN and CDR2 as SYDVKM. CDR3 sequence reads: CASSPTGYSTYEQYF. CDR3 in DNA: TGTGCCAGCAGTCCTACAGGGTATTCTACCTACGAGCAGTACTTC.

The chain uses TRBV6-5 and TRBJ2-7; D is unclear. The germline V and J ends were trimmed by 0 bases and 6 bases, with 15 bases remaining between them. The CDR3 contains 15 residues. Germline loops: CDR1 MNHEY, CDR2 SVGAGI. CDR3 protein: CASSYSGPRPSEQYF. The CDR3 DNA reads TGTGCCAGCAGTTACTCTGGCCCACGACCCTCCGAGCAGTACTTC.

The V and J genes are TRBV7-9 and TRBJ2-5, with D possibly being TRBD1 or TRBD2 (5 bases each). The germline CDR1 and CDR2 sequences are SEHNR and FQNEAQ (reference sequence). The CDR3 is 12 amino acids. Trimming pared 7 bases from V and 5 bases from J, leaving 11 bases between. The CDR3 coding sequence is TGTGCCAGCACCCTCGAGGGGGAGACCCAGTACTTC. It yields the protein CASTLEGETQYF.

The chain uses TRBV2 and TRBJ1-1, with D uncertain. This CDR3 has 12 residues. In germline, CDR1 is SNHLY, CDR2 FYNNEI. The V end was cut by 2 bases, the J end by 10 bases, with 11 bases between. CDR3 region: CASSEHSGLAFF. The CDR3 region has the DNA TGTGCCAGCAGTGAACATTCAGGTTTAGCTTTCTTT.

Concerning this clone: The sample has other DNA sequences that encode this CDR3 too. The chain combines TRBV30 with TRBJ1-2; TRBD1 aligns across 7 bases. CDR1 is GTSNPN, CDR2 SVGIG, per germline (reference sequence). V lost 1 base, J lost 4 bases, and 3 bases stayed unmatched. The CDR3 has 13 amino acids. Written as DNA, the CDR3 is TGTGCCTGGAGTGGGGACAGTTTCTATGGCTACACCTTC. Amino acids: CAWSGDSFYGYTF.